What follows describes a single T cell receptor beta chain. The antigen remains unidentified. This CDR3 is missing its conserved last phenylalanine or tryptophan, likely due to a read error. TCRdb ran MiXCR on the RT-PCR reads and lists one entry per CDR3 protein. Of around 850,000 distinct CDR3 sequences listed, less than 20% are singletons. The record originates from a study of response to subunit inactivated influenza vaccine. Study findings and constraints: Few additional T cells are recruited per seasonal influenza vaccination, authors suggested.

CDR1 is SEHNR, CDR2 FQNEAQ, per germline (reference sequence). V lost 4 bases to trimming and J lost 2 bases; unmatched junction nucleotides: 10. This CDR3 region has 16 residues. Material: PBMCs from blood, obtained 4 to 6 days after vaccination. This TCR was recovered from a man between 45 and 60 years old who received an inactivated influenza vaccine. V gene TRBV7-9 combines with J gene TRBJ2-7; 8 positions agree with TRBD1. CDR3: CASSSSVRGRTYEQYL. The CDR3, as DNA: TGTGCCAGCAGCTCCTCGGTCAGGGGGCGAACCTACGAGCAGTACTTA.